This record looks at one T cell receptor beta chain sequence and its context. In this sample, this clonotype turned up many times. Its antigen specificity is not known. Within one base of it there is no much larger clone, and no base qualities were kept. The source of the sample is a study of T cells in Graves' hyperthyroidism and ophthalmopathy (dated by TCRdb to the late 2010s). About the investigation overall: Peripheral blood was collected at initial diagnosis, before any treatment. TCR Vbeta CDR3 sequencing of 140 or so peripheral blood samples (under 45 ophthalmopathy, 75 hyperthyroidism and roughly 17 progressor patients) is reported in the paper. TCR V-J signatures able to tell the groups apart were searched for in a discovery cohort of 95 to 100 patients, of whom over 40 had Graves' ophthalmopathy and roughly 58 had stable Graves' hyperthyroidism. The 85 to 100 discovery patients were randomly split 7:3 into training and test sets. Once sampling was done, hyperthyroidism patients were given methimazole at a starting dose of 30 mg daily, whereas ophthalmopathy patients were given high-dose intravenous methylprednisolone. In about 6 Graves' hyperthyroidism patients, the study also compared T-cell repertoires from thyroid tissue with T-cell repertoires from blood. An independent validation cohort of 18 to 20 hyperthyroidism patients and about 16 patients who later progressed to ophthalmopathy tested prospective prediction of ophthalmopathy. On the study overall, not on this receptor specifically: Most expanded thyroid clonotypes (frequency above 0.001) were also found in blood, which suggests that blood repertoires may mirror thyroid immune responses. No statistical method was used to fix the sample size in advance, and group allocation was not hidden from the investigators. During validation, the model predicted progression to ophthalmopathy a median of about 6.3 months ahead of onset, with around 70% sensitivity and almost 75% specificity. Ophthalmopathy was separated from stable hyperthyroidism by a 13 V-J signature model, with approximately 85% sensitivity and roughly 84% specificity obtained in cross-validation and 80%/75% obtained in testing.

Here V drops 3 bases and J drops 1 base, and the junction holds 8 bases not matched to any gene. The germline V gene sets CDR1 to MNHNS and CDR2 to SASEGT. From the cysteine through the phenylalanine, the CDR3 covers 16 amino acids. This entry keeps only the CDR3 DNA: 48 bases, framed from base 1. The TCR beta CDR3 regions were amplified from the RNA transcripts. The TCR CDR3 was subjected to a first round of RT-PCR using the HTBI primer set and the Qiagen OneStep RT-PCR kit. Libraries were constructed in a second round of multiplex PCR, after which size selection and purification were performed. Sequencing of the libraries was done on an Illumina HiSeq2000 using paired-end 100 bp reads. Turning to the authors' computational methods: SOAPnuke was used to process the raw data, removing reads that contained adapters or uncalled bases, had a mean Phred below 15, or lacked an exact match to the constant primer or identifier. COPE v1.2.5 was used to merge high-quality paired reads, and clonotypes were defined as unique nucleotide sequences. MiTCR v1.1 was used to align clonotypes to the IMGT TRBV, TRBD and TRBJ reference segments. The analysis included only V-J combinations with a frequency above 0.0001, which together covered 99% to 99.2% of the repertoires. The TCS score was defined as F50 (clonal expansion) divided by E x V (chaos), with BLOSUM62-based TCRdist calculated between CDR3 peptides within each V-J. Welch's t-statistics and random forest reduced 500 to 550 V-J features to about 12, which were used in a naive Bayes classifier (R e1071). The public reads were run again by TCRdb, first through fastp at Q25 and then through MiXCR, and only productive beta chains were kept. Each entry is one CDR3 protein sequence, shown with its most common DNA and genes. The V and J calls here are based on TCRdb, not the publication. For this sample there are approximately 520,000 distinct CDR3 sequences; more than 20% appear just once. The ten largest account for roughly 29% of the sample.

Stable Graves' hyperthyroidism was defined as no progression to ophthalmopathy during 18 months of follow-up. Hyperthyroidism patients were newly diagnosed, had a disease duration of under 2 months, and were aged 18 to 65 years. Exclusion was applied to patients with uncontrolled infections, other autoimmune diseases, pregnancy or lactation. Diagnoses were established on the basis of clinical symptoms, serum thyroxine and TRAb, thyroid ultrasound, and orbital computed tomography. Ficoll-Paque density gradient centrifugation was used to isolate PBMCs from approximately 10 ml of fresh peripheral blood. Total RNA was extracted with Trizol reagent, and quality was checked on an Agilent 2100 Bioanalyzer.

Input material: blood. This TCR came from a man younger than 35 with Graves' hyperthyroidism. Rearrangement joined TRBV6-1 to TRBJ1-1, with TRBD1 matching 7 junction bases. The CDR3 amino acid sequence is: CASSETGSSPNTEAFF. The nucleotide sequence reads TGTGCCAGCAGTGAGACAGGGTCGTCCCCGAACACTGAAGCTTTCTTT.